Here is one TCR beta chain with its context. The Seattle patients, enrolled during active infection, were followed longitudinally. The assay was immunoSEQ multiplex PCR, and TCRdb's table has in-frame clones only and misses some. The table records about 95,000 clones, approximately 88% of them present only once. The record originates from a study of blood T cell repertoires in COVID-19. At the level of the study: Researchers got acute and convalescent COVID-19 samples from the United States, Italy and Spain. Sources were T cells, B-cell-depleted T cells, or PBMCs; the material itself was cDNA or gDNA.

Trimming stripped 2 bases from V and 9 bases from J, with 12 bases between. This CDR3 contains 14 residues. Germline V gives CDR1 SGHNT, CDR2 YYREEE (reference sequence). The V gene is TRBV5-4, the J gene TRBJ1-6, with D maybe TRBD1 (5 bases). The receptor was derived from a man between 60 and 75 years old with COVID-19, enrolled during active disease. Material: peripheral blood. CDR3 region: CASSLSRVGSPLHF. The CDR3 DNA sequence: TGTGCCAGCAGCTTAAGCAGGGTTGGTTCACCCCTCCACTTT.